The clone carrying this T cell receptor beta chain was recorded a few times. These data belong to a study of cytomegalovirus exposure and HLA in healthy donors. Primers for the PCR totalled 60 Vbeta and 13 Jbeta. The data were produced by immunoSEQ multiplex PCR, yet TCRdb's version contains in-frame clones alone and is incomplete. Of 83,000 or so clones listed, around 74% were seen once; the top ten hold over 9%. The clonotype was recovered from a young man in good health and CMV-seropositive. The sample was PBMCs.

The CDR3: CASSLPGGQGTDTQYF. The DNA of the CDR3 is TGCGCCAGCAGCCTACCCGGGGGACAGGGCACAGATACGCAGTATTTT. The chain links TRBV5-1 to TRBJ2-3; 8 nucleotides line up with TRBD1. Germline loops: CDR1 SGHRS, CDR2 YFSETQ. V gave up 4 bases and J gave up 1 base; unmatched junction bases: 8. The CDR3 totals 16 residues.